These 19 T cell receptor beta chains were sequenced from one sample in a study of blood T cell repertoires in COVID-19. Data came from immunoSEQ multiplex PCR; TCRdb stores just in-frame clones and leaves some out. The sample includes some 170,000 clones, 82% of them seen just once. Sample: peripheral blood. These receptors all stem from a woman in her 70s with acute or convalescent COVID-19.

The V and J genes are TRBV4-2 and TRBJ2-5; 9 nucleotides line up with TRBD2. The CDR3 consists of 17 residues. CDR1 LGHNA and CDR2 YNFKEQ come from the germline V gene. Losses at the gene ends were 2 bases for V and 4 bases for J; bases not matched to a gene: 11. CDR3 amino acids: CASSQKRGGTSPETQYF. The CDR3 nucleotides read TGTGCCAGCAGCCAAAAGAGGGGGGGGACTAGCCCAGAGACCCAGTACTTC.

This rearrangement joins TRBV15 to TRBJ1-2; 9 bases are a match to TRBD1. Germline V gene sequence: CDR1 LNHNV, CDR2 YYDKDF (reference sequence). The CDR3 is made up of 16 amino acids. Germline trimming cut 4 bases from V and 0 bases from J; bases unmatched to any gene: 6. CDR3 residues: CATSTPGQGSNYGYTF. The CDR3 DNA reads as TGTGCCACCAGCACGCCGGGACAGGGATCTAACTATGGCTACACCTTC.

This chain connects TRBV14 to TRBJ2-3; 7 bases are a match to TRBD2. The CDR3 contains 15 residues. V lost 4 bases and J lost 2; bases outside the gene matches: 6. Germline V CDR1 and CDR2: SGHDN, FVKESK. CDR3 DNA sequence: TGTGCCAGCAGCCCAGGCGGGGGAATCACAGATACGCAGTATTTT. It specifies CASSPGGGITDTQYF.

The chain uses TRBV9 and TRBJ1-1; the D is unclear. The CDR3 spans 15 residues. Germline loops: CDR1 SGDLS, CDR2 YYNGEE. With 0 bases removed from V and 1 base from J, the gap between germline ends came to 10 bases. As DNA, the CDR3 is TGTGCCAGCAGCGTAGATGAGGGAAGGAACACTGAAGCTTTCTTT. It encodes CASSVDEGRNTEAFF.

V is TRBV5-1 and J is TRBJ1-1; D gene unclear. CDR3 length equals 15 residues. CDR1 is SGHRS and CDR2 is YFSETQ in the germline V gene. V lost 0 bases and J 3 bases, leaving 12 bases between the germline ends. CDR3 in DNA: TGCGCCAGCAGCTTGGTTTCAGGCGGGGACACTGAAGCTTTCTTT. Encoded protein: CASSLVSGGDTEAFF.

The CDR3 here is CASSLERTYEQYF. CDR3 coding DNA: TGTGCCAGCAGCTTGGAGAGGACCTACGAGCAGTACTTC. The chain joins TRBV5-6 to TRBJ2-7; D unresolved. V was cut by 0 bases and J by 2 bases, with 6 bases left in between. CDR1 and CDR2 from the germline V gene are SGHDT and YYEEEE. The CDR3 loop spans 13 amino acids.

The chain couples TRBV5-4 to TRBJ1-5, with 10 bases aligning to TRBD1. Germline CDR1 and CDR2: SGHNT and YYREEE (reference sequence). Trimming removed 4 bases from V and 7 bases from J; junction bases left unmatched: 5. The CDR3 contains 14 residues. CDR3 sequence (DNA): TGTGCCAGCAGCCGGGACAGGGGCAGCCAGCCCCAGCATTTT. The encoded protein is CASSRDRGSQPQHF.

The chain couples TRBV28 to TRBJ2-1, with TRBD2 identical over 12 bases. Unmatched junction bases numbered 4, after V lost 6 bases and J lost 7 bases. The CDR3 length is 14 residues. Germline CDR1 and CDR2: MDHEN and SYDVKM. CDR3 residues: CASSLAGGPNEQFF. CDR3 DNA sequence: TGTGCCAGCAGCCTAGCGGGGGGGCCTAATGAGCAGTTCTTC.

CDR3 in amino acids: CASRVAGGVTEAFF. CDR3 nucleotides: TGCGCCAGCAGAGTAGCAGGAGGGGTCACTGAAGCTTTCTTT. The chain carries TRBV5-1 and TRBJ1-1, with D perhaps TRBD1 (5 bases). CDR1 is SGHRS, CDR2 YFSETQ, per germline. V lost 5 bases and J 4 bases, leaving 15 bases between the germline ends. CDR3 length: 14 residues. The full variable domain, rest sourced from reference TRBV5-1 and TRBJ1-1, is KAGVTQTPRYLIKTRGQQVTLSCSPISGHRSVSWYQQTPGQGLQFLFEYFSETQRNKGNFPGRFSGRQFSNSRSEMNVSTLELGDSALYLCASRVAGGVTEAFFGQGTRLTVV.

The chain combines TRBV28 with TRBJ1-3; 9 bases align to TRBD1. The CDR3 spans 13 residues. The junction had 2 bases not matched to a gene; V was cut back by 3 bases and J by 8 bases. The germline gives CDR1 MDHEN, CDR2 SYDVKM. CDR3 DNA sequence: TGTGCCAGCAGTTTGGGACAGGGAGACACCATATATTTT. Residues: CASSLGQGDTIYF.

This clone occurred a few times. CDR3 sequence reads: CASSIDRDTGELFF. CDR3 bases: TGTGCCAGCAGCATAGACAGGGACACCGGGGAGCTGTTTTTT. This rearrangement joins TRBV7-7 to TRBJ2-2; TRBD1 agrees at 7 bases. CDR1 and CDR2 from the germline V gene are SSHAT and FNYEAQ (reference sequence). The CDR3 covers 14 residues. The J segment lost 3 bases and the V segment lost 5 bases, leaving 3 bases of the junction unmatched.

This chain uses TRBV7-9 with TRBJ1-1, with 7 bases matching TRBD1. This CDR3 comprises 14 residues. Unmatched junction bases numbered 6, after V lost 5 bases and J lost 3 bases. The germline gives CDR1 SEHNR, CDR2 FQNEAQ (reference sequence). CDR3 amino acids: CASSGQAIYTEAFF. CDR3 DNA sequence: TGTGCCAGCAGCGGACAGGCCATATACACTGAAGCTTTCTTT.

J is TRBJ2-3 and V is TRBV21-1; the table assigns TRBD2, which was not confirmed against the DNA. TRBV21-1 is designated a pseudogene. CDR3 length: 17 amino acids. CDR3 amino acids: CASSKIGGPGSTDTQYF. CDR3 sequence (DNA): TGTGCCAGCAGCAAAATAGGAGGGCCGGGTAGCACAGATACGCAGTATTTT.

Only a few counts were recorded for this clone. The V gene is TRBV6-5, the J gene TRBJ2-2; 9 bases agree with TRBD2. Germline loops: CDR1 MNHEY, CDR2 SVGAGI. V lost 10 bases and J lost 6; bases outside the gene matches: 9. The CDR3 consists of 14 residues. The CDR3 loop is CATRTSVEAGELFF. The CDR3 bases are TGTGCCACCCGGACTAGCGTTGAGGCCGGGGAGCTGTTTTTT.

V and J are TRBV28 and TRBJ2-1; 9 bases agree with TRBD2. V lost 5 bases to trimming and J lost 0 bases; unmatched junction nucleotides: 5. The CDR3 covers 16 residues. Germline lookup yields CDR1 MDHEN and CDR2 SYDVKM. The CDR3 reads CASSPNSGGSYNEQFF. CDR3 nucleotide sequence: TGTGCCAGCAGTCCTAATAGCGGGGGCTCCTACAATGAGCAGTTCTTC.

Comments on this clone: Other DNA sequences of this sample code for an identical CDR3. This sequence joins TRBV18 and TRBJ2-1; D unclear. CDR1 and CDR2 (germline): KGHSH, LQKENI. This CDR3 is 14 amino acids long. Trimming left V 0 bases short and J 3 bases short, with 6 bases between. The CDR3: CASSPPASYNEQFF. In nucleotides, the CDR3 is TGTGCCAGCTCACCACCTGCGAGCTACAATGAGCAGTTCTTC.

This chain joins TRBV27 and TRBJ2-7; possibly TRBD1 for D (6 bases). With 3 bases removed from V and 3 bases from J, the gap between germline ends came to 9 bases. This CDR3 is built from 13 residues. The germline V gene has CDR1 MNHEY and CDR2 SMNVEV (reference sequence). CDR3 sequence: CASSFLQGYEQYF. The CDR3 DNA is TGTGCCAGCAGTTTCCTACAGGGCTACGAGCAGTACTTC.

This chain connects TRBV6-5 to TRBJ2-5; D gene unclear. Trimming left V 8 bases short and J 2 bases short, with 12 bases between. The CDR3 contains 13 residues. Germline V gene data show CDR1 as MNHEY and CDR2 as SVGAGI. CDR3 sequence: CASGPRLQETQYF. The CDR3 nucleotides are TGTGCCAGCGGCCCGAGGCTGCAAGAGACCCAGTACTTC.

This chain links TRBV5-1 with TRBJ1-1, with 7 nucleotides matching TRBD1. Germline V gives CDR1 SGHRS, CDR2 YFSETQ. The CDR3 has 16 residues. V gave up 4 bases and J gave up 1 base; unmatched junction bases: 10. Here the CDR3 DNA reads TGCGCCAGCAGCCCTAGAACAGGGGCCAGGAACACTGAAGCTTTCTTT. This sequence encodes CASSPRTGARNTEAFF.